This TCR beta chain appears in the sequencing data of a study of CD8 T cells in Susac syndrome. RNA, at about 0.5 to 1 ug, was reverse transcribed with random hexamers. A multiplex approach, immunoSEQ multiplex PCR, amplified TCR beta CDR3 across 54 Vbeta and 13 Jbeta. TCRdb passed the immunoSEQ multiplex PCR reads through MiXCR, listing each CDR3 protein once. This table has around 160,000 distinct CDR3 sequences, 90% to 95% appearing once. Sequencing of TCR beta drew on CD8+ and CD4+ T cells from blood. The authors negatively isolated CD8+ and CD4+ T cells and FACS-enriched TEMRA cells. Germline CDR1 reads SNHLY; CDR2 reads FYNNEI. The V gene lost 8 bases and the J gene lost 4 bases, with 14 bases spanning the gap. This CDR3 comprises 14 residues.

The clonotype was recovered from a human donor in good health. The chain joins TRBV2 to TRBJ2-2, with D perhaps matching TRBD1 (6 bases). The specimen was CD4+ T cells from PBMCs. CDR3 sequence: CASDPGQVTGELFF. The CDR3 DNA follows: TGTGCCAGCGATCCGGGACAAGTCACCGGGGAGCTGTTTTTT. The full variable domain, with the rest looked up from reference TRBV2 and TRBJ2-2, is EPEVTQTPSHQVTQMGQEVILRCVPISNHLYFYWYRQILGQKVEFLVSFYNNEISEKSEIFDDQFSVERPDGSNFTLKIRSTKLEDSAMYFCASDPGQVTGELFFGEGSRLTVL.